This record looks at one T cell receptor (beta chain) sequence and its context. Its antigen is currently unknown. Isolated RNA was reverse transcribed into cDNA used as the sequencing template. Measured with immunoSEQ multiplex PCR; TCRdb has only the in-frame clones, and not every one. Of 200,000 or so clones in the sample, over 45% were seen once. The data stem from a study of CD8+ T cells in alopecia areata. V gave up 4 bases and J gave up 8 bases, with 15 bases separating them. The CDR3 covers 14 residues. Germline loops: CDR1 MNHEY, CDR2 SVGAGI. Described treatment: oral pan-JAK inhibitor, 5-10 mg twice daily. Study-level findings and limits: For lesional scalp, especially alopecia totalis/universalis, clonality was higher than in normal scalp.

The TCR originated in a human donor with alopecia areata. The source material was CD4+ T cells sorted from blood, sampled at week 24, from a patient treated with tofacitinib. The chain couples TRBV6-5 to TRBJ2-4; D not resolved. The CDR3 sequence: CASSFLSTHDIQYF. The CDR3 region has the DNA TGTGCCAGCAGTTTCTTGAGTACCCATGACATTCAGTACTTC.